The 7 T cell receptor beta chains presented below share a single source sample, sequenced in a study of cytomegalovirus exposure and HLA in healthy donors. The study ran its PCR with 60 Vbeta and 13 Jbeta primers. TCRdb's table, derived via immunoSEQ multiplex PCR, lists solely in-frame clones and lacks some. The sample records roughly 200,000 clones, approximately 84% being singletons. Sequencing was carried out using PBMCs. The receptors were sampled from a middle-aged woman in good health and CMV-seronegative.

This chain connects TRBV11-3 to TRBJ2-5; TRBD1 matches 7 bases. The CDR3 totals 13 residues. V lost 5 bases, J lost 1 base, and 1 base stayed unmatched. The V gene's germline CDR1 is SGHNT and CDR2 YENEEA. The CDR3 DNA sequence: TGTGCCAGCAGCCGGGACAGCCAAGAGACCCAGTACTTC. Translation gives CASSRDSQETQYF.

The V call is TRBV7-8, the J call TRBJ2-3, with D possibly matching TRBD2 (6 bases). Trimming left V 1 base short and J 1 base short, with 15 bases between. The CDR3 is 17 amino acids. Looked up from germline, CDR1 is SGHVS and CDR2 is FQNEAQ. CDR3 in DNA: TGTGCCAGCAGCTTAGGAGAAGTGGGACTTCGCACAGATACGCAGTATTTT. It specifies CASSLGEVGLRTDTQYF.

This clone was seen a handful of times. V and J are TRBV28 and TRBJ1-1, with D hard to call. The CDR3 extends over 13 amino acids. V shed 7 bases and J shed 0 bases, with 9 bases lying between them. Per germline, CDR1 MDHEN and CDR2 SYDVKM. In DNA, the CDR3 is TGTGCCAGCATTCCAACAGTGAACACTGAAGCTTTCTTT. Protein product: CASIPTVNTEAFF.

This rearrangement joins TRBV6-1 to TRBJ2-3; D is unclear. This CDR3 comprises 14 residues. Germline V lookup: CDR1 MNHNS, CDR2 SASEGT. Trimming shortened V by 2 bases and J by 6 bases, and 12 bases separated the two germline ends. The CDR3 DNA is TGTGCCAGCAGTGAACAGCGTCTGGCTGATACGCAGTATTTT. It codes for CASSEQRLADTQYF.

The gene calls are TRBV7-9 and TRBJ1-1, with 9 bases that match TRBD1. V shed 5 bases, J shed 3 bases, and the junction held 4 bases outside the gene matches. Per germline, CDR1 SEHNR and CDR2 FQNEAQ (reference sequence). This CDR3 contains 14 residues. The CDR3 protein is CASSKRTGDTEAFF. The CDR3 DNA follows: TGTGCCAGCAGCAAGAGGACAGGGGACACTGAAGCTTTCTTT.

The gene calls are TRBV5-1 and TRBJ1-2; perhaps TRBD1 as D (6 bases). Trimming left V 6 bases short and J 0 bases short, with 15 bases between. In germline, CDR1 is SGHRS, CDR2 YFSETQ. This CDR3 region has 15 residues. CDR3 amino acids: CASTTGPGANYGYTF. As DNA, the CDR3 is TGCGCCAGCACTACGGGTCCAGGGGCTAACTATGGCTACACCTTC. The full variable domain, completed using reference TRBV5-1 and TRBJ1-2, is KAGVTQTPRYLIKTRGQQVTLSCSPISGHRSVSWYQQTPGQGLQFLFEYFSETQRNKGNFPGRFSGRQFSNSRSEMNVSTLELGDSALYLCASTTGPGANYGYTFGSGTRLTVV.

In DNA form, the CDR3 reads TGTGCCACCAGCCACCCCGGCCTAGCGGGGGGACGCTACGAGCAGTACTTC. Protein product: CATSHPGLAGGRYEQYF. The rearrangement joins TRBV15 to TRBJ2-7, with TRBD2 matching over 11 bases. Losses at the gene ends were 5 bases for V and 3 bases for J; bases not matched to a gene: 12. The CDR3 is made up of 17 amino acids. Germline lookup yields CDR1 LNHNV and CDR2 YYDKDF (reference sequence).